These 29 T cell receptor beta chains share one sample of origin, sequenced in a study of blood T cell repertoires in COVID-19 (TCRdb year 2020). Library construction relied on the immunoSEQ multiplex PCR assay. TCRdb re-hosts the immuneACCESS table, in-frame sequences only. Its copies lack some clones; in the studies checked, an unresolved V gene accounts for under half of them, and the cause for the rest is not known. The sample has under 150,000 clones on record, 85% of them singletons. In total, the top ten clones hold roughly 6.4% of the sample. Sequencing was carried out using PBMCs or T cells enriched from blood (not recorded which). The receptors here all came from a woman aged 40 to 50 who had recovered from COVID-19.

The chain joins TRBV29-1 to TRBJ2-2, with 7 bases that match TRBD2. The CDR3 length is 13 residues. CDR1 is SQVTM, CDR2 ANQGSEA, per germline. After removal of 6 bases from V and 4 bases from J, the junction contained 5 bases not matched to a gene. The chain's CDR3 is CSVASGSTGELFF. The DNA of the CDR3 is TGCAGCGTAGCTAGCGGAAGCACCGGGGAGCTGTTTTTT.

This clone appeared once. The chain couples TRBV27 to TRBJ1-5, with 12 bases that match TRBD1. Germline loops: CDR1 MNHEY, CDR2 SMNVEV (reference sequence). The CDR3 is 20 amino acids. V gave up 7 bases and J gave up 6 bases; unmatched junction bases: 22. For the CDR3, the DNA is TGTGCCAGCAAAAGACCCCGGGACAGGGGGCCTTATAGTGGGAGTCAGCCCCAGCATTTT. It codes for CASKRPRDRGPYSGSQPQHF.

This clone appeared a single time. V and J are TRBV5-6 and TRBJ2-4; a weak D match, TRBD1 (6 bases). The CDR3 contains 15 residues. The germline V gene has CDR1 SGHDT and CDR2 YYEEEE. V lost 4 bases and J lost 1, with 12 bases in between. The CDR3 protein is CASSITGIAKNIQYF. CDR3 DNA sequence: TGTGCCAGCAGCATAACAGGGATCGCCAAAAACATTCAGTACTTC.

The CDR3 DNA reads as TGTGCCAGCAACCATCAGGGTGGGCCCTACGAGCAGTACTTC. Its translation is CASNHQGGPYEQYF. This chain connects TRBV11-2 to TRBJ2-7, with TRBD1 as a possible D gene (5 bases). Germline-derived CDR1 and CDR2 are SGHAT and FQNNGV. Trimming took 7 bases from V and 2 from J, leaving 15 bases between them. The CDR3 is made up of 14 amino acids.

This clone has just one count. The rearrangement links TRBV7-9 to TRBJ1-2; TRBD1 might be the D (5 bases). The CDR3 loop spans 15 amino acids. The germline V gene has CDR1 SEHNR and CDR2 FQNEAQ (reference sequence). V lost 5 bases and J lost 7, with 20 bases in between. The CDR3 is CASSHPNPGPRGYTF. CDR3 sequence (DNA): TGTGCCAGCAGCCACCCCAATCCAGGGCCGCGTGGCTACACCTTC. Variable domain in full (rest from reference TRBV7-9 and TRBJ1-2): DTGVSQNPRHKITKRGQNVTFRCDPISEHNRLYWYRQTLGQGPEFLTYFQNEAQLEKSRLLSDRFSAERPKGSFSTLEIQRTEQGDSAMYLCASSHPNPGPRGYTFGSGTRLTVV.

The chain has TRBV6-5 and TRBJ1-1; 8 bases fit TRBD1. Unmatched junction bases numbered 5, after V lost 5 bases and J lost 0 bases. The CDR3 covers 15 residues. The germline CDR1 and CDR2 sequences are MNHEY and SVGAGI. The CDR3 sequence is CASSNHRGMNTEAFF. The CDR3 DNA is TGTGCCAGCAGTAACCACAGGGGGATGAACACTGAAGCTTTCTTT.

For the CDR3, the DNA is TGTGCCAGCAGTCGGACACTGAACACTGAAGCTTTCTTT. The encoded protein is CASSRTLNTEAFF. The chain joins TRBV12-3 or TRBV12-4 to TRBJ1-1; the D gene is possibly TRBD1 (5 bases). CDR3 length equals 13 residues. V was clipped by 5 bases and J by 0 bases, with 7 bases between them.

The CDR3 protein is CASSLDRGNDEQYF. CDR3 DNA: TGTGCCAGCAGCTTGGACAGGGGGAACGACGAGCAGTACTTC. The chain carries TRBV5-6 and TRBJ2-7; 8 bases are shared with TRBD1. This CDR3 spans 14 amino acids. Germline lookup yields CDR1 SGHDT and CDR2 YYEEEE. The V and J ends lost 0 bases and 5 bases, in that order; junction bases with no gene match: 4. The full variable domain, completed using reference TRBV5-6 and TRBJ2-7, is DAGVTQSPTHLIKTRGQQVTLRCSPKSGHDTVSWYQQALGQGPQFIFQYYEEEERQRGNFPDRFSGHQFPNYSSELNVNALLLGDSALYLCASSLDRGNDEQYFGPGTRLTVT.

V and J are TRBV18 and TRBJ1-1; D might be TRBD1 (6 bases). V lost 0 bases to trimming and J lost 5 bases, with 16 bases between them. The CDR3 length is 16 residues. CDR1 is KGHSH and CDR2 is LQKENI in the germline V gene. CDR3: CASSPPLRGMGTEAFF. CDR3 DNA sequence: TGTGCCAGCTCACCACCGCTCAGGGGAATGGGGACTGAAGCTTTCTTT.

Points on this clone: Within the sample, other DNA sequences also encode this same CDR3. This chain joins TRBV5-1 and TRBJ2-3; no clear D gene. The CDR3 extends over 14 amino acids. CDR1 and CDR2 (germline): SGHRS, YFSETQ. V was trimmed by 0 bases and J by 1 base, leaving 6 bases between them. This CDR3 is CASSLAQGTDTQYF. The CDR3 DNA sequence: TGCGCCAGCAGCTTGGCGCAGGGCACAGATACGCAGTATTTT.

The V call is TRBV5-1, the J call TRBJ2-1, with TRBD2 identical over 10 bases. The J segment lost 5 bases and the V segment lost 1 base, leaving 6 bases of the junction unmatched. The CDR3 loop spans 16 amino acids. Germline values: CDR1 SGHRS, CDR2 YFSETQ. The CDR3 loop is CASSLKGTSVDNEQFF. The CDR3 nucleotides are TGCGCCAGCAGCTTGAAAGGGACTAGCGTCGACAATGAGCAGTTCTTC.

CDR3 DNA: TGTGCCAGTAGTATCCAACTCAGGGATGAGCAGTTCTTC. This sequence encodes CASSIQLRDEQFF. V is TRBV19 and J is TRBJ2-1, with a weak D call TRBD1 (5 bases). The V gene lost 3 bases and the J gene lost 8 bases, with 11 bases spanning the gap. Germline values: CDR1 LNHDA, CDR2 SQIVND (reference sequence). The CDR3 has 13 amino acids.

The rearrangement uses TRBV5-6 and TRBJ2-1; the D gene is possibly TRBD2 (6 bases). The CDR3 has 13 amino acids. Looked up from germline, CDR1 is SGHDT and CDR2 is YYEEEE. Trimming removed 6 bases at V and 6 bases at J, with 13 bases between. The CDR3 region is CASTGGWPNEQFF. CDR3 DNA: TGTGCCAGCACAGGAGGGTGGCCCAATGAGCAGTTCTTC.

The J gene is TRBJ2-3, the V gene TRBV30; 7 bases map to TRBD2. Trimming at V came to 1 base and at J to 6 bases, leaving 7 bases not matched to a gene. The CDR3 is 14 residues long. Germline CDR1 reads GTSNPN; CDR2 reads SVGIG (reference sequence). The CDR3 region has the DNA TGTGCCTGGAGTGCCGGGACTATTACGGATACGCAGTATTTT. Its translation is CAWSAGTITDTQYF. The full variable domain, rest sourced from reference TRBV30 and TRBJ2-3, is SQTIHQWPATLVQPVGSPLSLECTVEGTSNPNLYWYRQAAGRGLQLLFYSVGIGQISSEVPQNLSASRPQDRQFILSSKKLLLSDSGFYLCAWSAGTITDTQYFGPGTRLTVL.

The chain couples TRBV15 to TRBJ2-7; 14 positions match TRBD2. J gave up 3 bases and V 0 bases, and 4 bases lay outside the gene matches. Germline V gives CDR1 LNHNV, CDR2 YYDKDF (reference sequence). There are 17 residues in the CDR3. This CDR3 is CATSRDLGTSGSYEQYF. For the CDR3, the DNA is TGTGCCACCAGCAGAGACCTCGGGACTAGCGGGAGCTACGAGCAGTACTTC.

This chain joins TRBV9 and TRBJ2-3, with 8 bases identical to TRBD2. From germline, CDR1 is SGDLS and CDR2 YYNGEE. Trimming at V came to 0 bases and at J to 3 bases, leaving 6 bases not matched to a gene. The CDR3 has 16 amino acids. The CDR3 protein is CASSVVGGGLTDTQYF. The CDR3, as DNA: TGTGCCAGCAGCGTAGTGGGCGGGGGGTTAACAGATACGCAGTATTTT.

The rearrangement links TRBV5-4 to TRBJ2-3, with 10 bases lining up with TRBD2. The CDR3 runs 16 residues. J was trimmed by 3 bases and V by 0 bases; bases with no gene match: 4. Germline lookup yields CDR1 SGHNT and CDR2 YYREEE (reference sequence). Here the CDR3 reads CASSLAPAGGTDTQYF. CDR3 sequence (DNA): TGTGCCAGCAGCTTGGCTCCAGCGGGGGGGACAGATACGCAGTATTTT.

V is TRBV6-5 and J is TRBJ2-1; 9 bases fit TRBD1. The germline CDR1 and CDR2 sequences are MNHEY and SVGAGI. J was trimmed by 7 bases and V by 6 bases; bases with no gene match: 10. The CDR3 loop spans 15 amino acids. In DNA form, the CDR3 reads TGTGCCAGCAGCCGGAGAACAGGGGGCCTGAATGAGCAGTTCTTC. Protein product: CASSRRTGGLNEQFF.

The sample holds one count of this clone. The CDR3 DNA follows: TGTGCCAGCAGGGGAGACAGGGATTGGTACGGCTACACCTTC. Translated, it gives CASRGDRDWYGYTF. The chain uses TRBV6-5 and TRBJ1-2; 7 bases line up with TRBD1. From germline, CDR1 is MNHEY and CDR2 SVGAGI. The V segment lost 6 bases and the J segment 8 bases; nucleotides outside the gene matches: 12. CDR3 length equals 14 residues.

This rearrangement joins TRBV3-1 (or the pseudogene TRBV3-2) to TRBJ1-5; D gene ambiguous. V lost 0 bases and J lost 3, with 6 bases in between. Germline CDR1 LGHDT, CDR2 YNNKEL (reference sequence). This CDR3 has 14 amino acids. The CDR3 region is CASSQENSNQPQHF. CDR3 DNA: TGTGCCAGCAGCCAAGAAAACTCCAATCAGCCCCAGCATTTT.

The chain employs TRBV5-1 and TRBJ2-3; D perhaps matches TRBD1 (6 bases). The CDR3 length is 14 residues. Germline V lookup: CDR1 SGHRS, CDR2 YFSETQ. V dropped 0 bases and J dropped 3 bases, with 8 bases sitting between them. The CDR3 here is CASSLDRVTDTQYF. The CDR3 DNA follows: TGCGCCAGCAGCTTGGACAGGGTGACAGATACGCAGTATTTT.

This chain joins TRBV15 and TRBJ1-5; 8 bases are shared with TRBD1. The ends lost 3 bases at V and 3 bases at J; junction bases unmatched: 7. Germline V gives CDR1 LNHNV, CDR2 YYDKDF (reference sequence). The CDR3 length is 16 residues. The CDR3: CATSRDRQGFNQPQHF. As DNA, the CDR3 is TGTGCCACCAGCAGGGATAGACAGGGGTTCAATCAGCCCCAGCATTTT.

A few counts support this clone. The V and J genes are TRBV19 and TRBJ1-3, with D perhaps matching TRBD1 (6 bases). Germline V gene sequence: CDR1 LNHDA, CDR2 SQIVND (reference sequence). The CDR3 extends over 15 amino acids. V shed 3 bases and J shed 1 base, with 10 bases lying between them. The CDR3 loop is CASSISTGSGNTIYF. DNA for the CDR3: TGTGCCAGTAGTATCTCAACAGGGTCTGGAAACACCATATATTTT.

V and J are TRBV29-1 and TRBJ2-3, with D maybe TRBD2 (6 bases). Germline V gene data show CDR1 as SQVTM and CDR2 as ANQGSEA. Trimming removed 7 bases at V and 4 bases at J, with 15 bases between. The CDR3 has 13 residues. This CDR3 reads CSGLVGGPDTQYF. The CDR3 DNA is TGCAGCGGACTTGTGGGGGGTCCAGATACGCAGTATTTT.

This clone has more than one count but fewer than ten. The chain couples TRBV2 to TRBJ1-2; no definite D call. Germline CDR1 reads SNHLY; CDR2 reads FYNNEI. V lost 2 bases, J lost 6 bases, and 13 bases lay in between. The CDR3 spans 14 residues. The DNA of the CDR3 is TGTGCCAGCAGTGAACATTTAGCCCCCCATGGCTACACCTTC. It translates to CASSEHLAPHGYTF.

This sequence joins TRBV4-1 and TRBJ2-1; 8 positions agree with TRBD2. Germline V gene data show CDR1 as MGHRA and CDR2 as YSYEKL. Losses at the gene ends were 1 base for V and 7 bases for J; bases not matched to a gene: 15. The CDR3 contains 18 residues. The CDR3 DNA is TGCGCCAGCAGCCAAGTAGTGTTGGGACTAGTTGTGATTAATGAGCAGTTCTTC. This sequence encodes CASSQVVLGLVVINEQFF.

J is TRBJ2-5 and V is TRBV13; TRBD2 matches 8 bases. V trimming: 8 bases; J trimming: 5 bases; junction bases outside the gene matches: 16. The CDR3 has 16 amino acids. CDR1 is PRHDT and CDR2 is FYEKMQ in the germline V gene (reference sequence). The CDR3 spells CASAAGGQGRSETQYF. CDR3 coding DNA: TGTGCCAGCGCCGCGGGGGGTCAGGGGCGGTCGGAGACCCAGTACTTC.

V usage is TRBV7-8 and J usage is TRBJ1-5; 7 nucleotides line up with TRBD1. Trimming cost V 5 bases and J 0 bases; bases outside gene matches: 7. The CDR3 contains 16 residues. In germline, CDR1 is SGHVS, CDR2 FQNEAQ. The chain's CDR3 is CASSAGTAYSNQPQHF. The CDR3 bases are TGTGCCAGCAGCGCCGGGACAGCGTATAGCAATCAGCCCCAGCATTTT.

This clone was recorded only once. The V call is TRBV11-2, the J call TRBJ2-7, with TRBD2 identical over 8 bases. Germline V lookup: CDR1 SGHAT, CDR2 FQNNGV. With 0 bases clipped from V and 3 bases from J, the junction kept 7 bases outside the gene matches. This CDR3 spans 16 amino acids. The CDR3 region is CASSLDTAGVSYEQYF. The CDR3 nucleotides are TGTGCCAGCAGCTTAGATACAGCGGGAGTTAGCTACGAGCAGTACTTC.